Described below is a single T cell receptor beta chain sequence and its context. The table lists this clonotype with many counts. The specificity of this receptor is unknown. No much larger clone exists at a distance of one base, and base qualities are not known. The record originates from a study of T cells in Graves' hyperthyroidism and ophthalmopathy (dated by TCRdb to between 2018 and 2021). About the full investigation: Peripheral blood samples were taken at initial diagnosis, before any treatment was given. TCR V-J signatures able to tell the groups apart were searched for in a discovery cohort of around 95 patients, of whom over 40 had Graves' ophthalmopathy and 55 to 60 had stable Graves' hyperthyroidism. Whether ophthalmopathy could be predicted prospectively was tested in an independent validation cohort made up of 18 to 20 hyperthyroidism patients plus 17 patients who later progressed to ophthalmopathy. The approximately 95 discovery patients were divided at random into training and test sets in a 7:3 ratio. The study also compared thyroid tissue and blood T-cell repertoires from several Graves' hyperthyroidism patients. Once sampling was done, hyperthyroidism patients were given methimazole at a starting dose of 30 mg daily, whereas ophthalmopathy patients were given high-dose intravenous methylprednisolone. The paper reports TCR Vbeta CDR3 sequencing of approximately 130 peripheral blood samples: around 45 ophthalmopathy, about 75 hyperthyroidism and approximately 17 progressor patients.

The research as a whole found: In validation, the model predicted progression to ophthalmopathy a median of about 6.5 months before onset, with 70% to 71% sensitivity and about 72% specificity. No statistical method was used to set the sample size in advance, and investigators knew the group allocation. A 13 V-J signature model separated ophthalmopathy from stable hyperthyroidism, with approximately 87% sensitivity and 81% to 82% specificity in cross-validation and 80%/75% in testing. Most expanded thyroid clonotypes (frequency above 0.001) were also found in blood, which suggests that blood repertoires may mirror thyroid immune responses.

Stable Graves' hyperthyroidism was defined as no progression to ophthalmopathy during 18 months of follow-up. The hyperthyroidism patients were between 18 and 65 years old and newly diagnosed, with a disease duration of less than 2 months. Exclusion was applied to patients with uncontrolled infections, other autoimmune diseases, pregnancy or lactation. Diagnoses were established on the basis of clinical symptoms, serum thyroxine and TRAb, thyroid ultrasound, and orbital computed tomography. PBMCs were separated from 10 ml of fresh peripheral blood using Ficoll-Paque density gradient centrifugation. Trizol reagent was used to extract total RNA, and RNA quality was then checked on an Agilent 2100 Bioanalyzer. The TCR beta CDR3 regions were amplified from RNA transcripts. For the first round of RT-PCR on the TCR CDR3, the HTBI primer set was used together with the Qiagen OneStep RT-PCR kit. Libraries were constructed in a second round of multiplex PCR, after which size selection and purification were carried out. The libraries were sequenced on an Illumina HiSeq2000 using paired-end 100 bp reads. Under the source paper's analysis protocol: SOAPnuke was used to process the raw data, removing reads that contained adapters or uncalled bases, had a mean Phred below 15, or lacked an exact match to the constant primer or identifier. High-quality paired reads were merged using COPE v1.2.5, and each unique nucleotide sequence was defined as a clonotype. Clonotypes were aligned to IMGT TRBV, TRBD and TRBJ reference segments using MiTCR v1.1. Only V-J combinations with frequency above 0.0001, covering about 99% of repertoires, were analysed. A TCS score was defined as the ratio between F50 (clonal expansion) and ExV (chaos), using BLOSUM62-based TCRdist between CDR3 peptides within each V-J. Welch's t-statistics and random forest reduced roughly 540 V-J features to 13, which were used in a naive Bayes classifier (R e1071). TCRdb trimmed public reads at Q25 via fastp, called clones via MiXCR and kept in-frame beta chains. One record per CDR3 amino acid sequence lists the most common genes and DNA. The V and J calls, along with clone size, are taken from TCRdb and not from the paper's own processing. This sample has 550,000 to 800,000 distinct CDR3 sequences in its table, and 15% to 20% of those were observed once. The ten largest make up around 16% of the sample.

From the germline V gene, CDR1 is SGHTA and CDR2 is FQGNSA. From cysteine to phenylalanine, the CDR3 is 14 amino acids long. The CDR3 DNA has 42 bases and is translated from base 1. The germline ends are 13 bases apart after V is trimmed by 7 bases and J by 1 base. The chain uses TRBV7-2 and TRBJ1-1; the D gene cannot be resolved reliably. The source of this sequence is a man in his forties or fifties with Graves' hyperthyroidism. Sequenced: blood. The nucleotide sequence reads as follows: TGTGCCAGCACCCCCGGGCGCTCGAACACTGAAGCTTTCTTT. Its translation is CASTPGRSNTEAFF.